This T cell receptor (beta chain) derives from a study of blood T cells in healthy people across ages. PCR was performed a second time for about 7 to 11 cycles using a sample-barcoded 5' primer and a J-beta primer mix. Each cDNA molecule carried a tag from a template-switch adaptor that contained 12 random nucleotides. TCRdb reanalysed the 5' RACE reads using MiXCR and keeps one entry per CDR3 protein. The data contain 760,000 or so distinct CDR3 sequences, around a quarter of them singletons. This clonotype was recorded a few times. This CDR3 spans 15 amino acids. V was shortened by 0 bases and J by 5 bases, with 12 bases between the two germline ends. CDR1 is LGHDT and CDR2 is YNNKEL in the germline V gene (reference sequence). The sample was also reused in another study, on T cells of mothers and their children.

This sequence joins TRBV3-1 and TRBJ2-3; D unclear. The sequenced sample was blood. The clonotype comes from a boy younger than 18 in good health. Here the CDR3 reads CASSQDYVSGDTQYF. CDR3 bases: TGTGCCAGCAGCCAAGATTATGTCTCGGGAGATACGCAGTATTTT.